This TCR beta chain emerged from a study of cytomegalovirus exposure and HLA in healthy donors. Whole-study results and caveats: The sole available immune exposure information was CMV serostatus.

This PCR relied on a set of 60 Vbeta primers and 13 Jbeta primers. Profiled with immunoSEQ multiplex PCR; TCRdb holds only in-frame clones, not every one. The sample carries 90,000 to 120,000 clones, approximately 80% recorded once. J gave up 0 bases and V 2 bases, and 4 bases lay outside the gene matches. There are 16 residues in the CDR3. Per germline, CDR1 MNHEY and CDR2 SVGAGI. In regard to this clone: The antigen remains unidentified.

This clonotype was sampled from a woman aged 18-29 years in good health and CMV-seropositive. Sequencing was performed on PBMCs. The chain is built from TRBV6-5 and TRBJ1-1, with TRBD1 identical over 9 bases. The CDR3 sequence: CASSYGTGTLNTEAFF. CDR3 coding DNA: TGTGCCAGCAGTTACGGGACAGGGACATTGAACACTGAAGCTTTCTTT.